This is a list of T cell receptor beta chains from one sample in a study of CD8 T cells in ankylosing spondylitis. TCRdb called the 5' RACE reads again in MiXCR, with one record for every CDR3 protein. This table holds approximately 260,000 distinct CDR3 sequences, approximately 9% found once. Sequencing used blood, either unsorted or a sorted T cell fraction (not recorded which). The source is a male donor with ankylosing spondylitis or in good health (not recorded which). Each CDR3 is given with its conserved first and last residue. D genes are given only for firm matches. Clone size is given for some rows only: seen once, a few or many times, or a class if the clone is expanded.

D gene	J gene	clone size	V gene	CDR3 protein	CDR3 DNA
TRBD2	TRBJ2-5	many	TRBV20-1	CSARKVPGGETQYF	TGCAGTGCTAGAAAGGTTCCGGGGGGAGAGACCCAGTACTTC
NA	TRBJ2-5	many	TRBV6-5	CASSYTGWQETQYF	TGTGCCAGCAGTTACACTGGCTGGCAAGAGACCCAGTACTTC
NA	TRBJ2-5	many	TRBV19	CASSTPYPQETQYF	TGTGCCAGTAGTACGCCTTACCCCCAAGAGACCCAGTACTTC
NA	TRBJ2-1	NA	TRBV4-3	CASSQGQVGNEQFF	TGCGCCAGCAGCCAAGGACAGGTAGGCAATGAGCAGTTCTTC
NA	TRBJ2-6	many	TRBV5-1	CASSLGRSTGANVLTF	TGCGCCAGCAGCTTGGGAAGGTCTACTGGGGCCAACGTCCTGACTTTC
NA	TRBJ2-7	NA	TRBV7-2	CASSLAGGDTKQYF	TGTGCCAGCAGCTTAGCGGGAGGGGACACAAAGCAGTACTTC
NA	TRBJ1-2	many	TRBV9	CASSVDSILTNYGYTF	TGTGCCAGCAGCGTAGACAGCATTTTAACTAACTATGGCTACACCTTC
NA	TRBJ1-1	many	TRBV7-2	CASSPPLYGRNTEAFF	TGTGCCAGCAGCCCACCACTTTACGGGAGGAACACTGAAGCTTTCTTT
TRBD2	TRBJ2-1	many	TRBV20-1	CSASAGTSVYNEQFF	TGCAGTGCTAGTGCCGGGACTAGCGTCTACAATGAGCAGTTCTTC
NA	TRBJ2-7	many	TRBV7-8	CASSLGYYEQYF	TGTGCCAGCAGCTTAGGCTACTACGAGCAGTACTTC
TRBD2	TRBJ2-1	few	TRBV4-1	CASSQERVAGGNVEQFF	TGCGCCAGCAGCCAAGAGAGAGTAGCGGGAGGGAACGTTGAGCAGTTCTTC
NA	TRBJ2-3	NA	TRBV7-9	CASSPSKDTQYF	TGTGCCAGCAGCCCGTCCAAAGATACGCAGTATTTT
NA	TRBJ1-5	few	TRBV4-3	CASSQGQNNQPQHF	TGCGCCAGCAGCCAAGGACAGAACAATCAGCCCCAGCATTTT
TRBD2	TRBJ2-5	NA	TRBV6-5	CASSYSASGLQETQYF	TGTGCCAGCAGTTATTCGGCTAGCGGGTTACAAGAGACCCAGTACTTC
TRBD2	TRBJ2-2	many	TRBV7-3	CASSSTSGTGELFF	TGTGCCAGCAGCTCAACTAGCGGCACCGGGGAGCTGTTTTTT
NA	TRBJ1-6	NA	TRBV6-2/TRBV6-3	CASSAPGYSPLHF	TGTGCCAGCAGTGCTCCAGGGTATTCACCCCTCCACTTT
TRBD2	TRBJ2-3	many	TRBV4-3	CASSQGRSGSGDTQYF	TGCGCCAGCAGCCAAGGACGAAGCGGGAGCGGAGATACGCAGTATTTT
TRBD1	TRBJ1-1	many	TRBV4-3	CASRDRNLMNTEAFF	TGCGCCAGCAGGGACAGGAATCTAATGAACACTGAAGCTTTCTTT
NA	TRBJ2-3	many	TRBV5-6	CASSFWSGDWDTQYF	TGTGCCAGCAGCTTTTGGTCGGGAGACTGGGATACGCAGTATTTT
NA	TRBJ1-1	many	TRBV12-3/TRBV12-4	CASNPQAHTEAFF	TGTGCCAGCAATCCACAGGCCCACACTGAAGCTTTCTTT
TRBD1	TRBJ1-5	many	TRBV5-1	CASSFRWDRDQPQHF	TGCGCCAGCAGCTTCAGGTGGGACAGGGATCAGCCCCAGCATTTT
NA	TRBJ1-1	many	TRBV4-3	CASSQGGALGEAFF	TGCGCCAGCAGCCAAGGGGGCGCGCTTGGCGAAGCTTTCTTT
NA	TRBJ2-3	many	TRBV7-9	CASSFAPLPKQYF	TGTGCCAGCAGCTTCGCCCCACTCCCAAAGCAGTATTTT
TRBD1	TRBJ2-5	few	TRBV7-9	CASSAGTAIQETQYF	TGTGCCAGCAGCGCCGGGACAGCGATCCAAGAGACCCAGTACTTC
TRBD1	TRBJ2-7	many	TRBV5-1	CASSPGTGGAYEQYF	TGCGCCAGCAGCCCCGGGACAGGGGGTGCGTACGAGCAGTACTTC
NA	TRBJ2-3	NA	TRBV5-1	CASSLERGTDTQYF	TGCGCCAGCAGCTTGGAGCGCGGCACAGATACGCAGTATTTT
NA	TRBJ1-5	many	TRBV19	CASSTQGNSNQPQHF	TGTGCCAGTAGTACACAGGGCAATAGCAATCAGCCCCAGCATTTT
NA	TRBJ1-1	many	TRBV20-1	CSARSREAEAFF	TGCAGTGCTAGATCCAGGGAAGCTGAAGCTTTCTTT
NA	TRBJ2-1	many	TRBV5-1	CASSLGGWDYNEQFF	TGCGCCAGCAGCTTGGGGGGGTGGGACTACAATGAGCAGTTCTTC
NA	TRBJ2-2	many	TRBV28	CASSLASSGELFF	TGTGCCAGCAGTTTAGCCTCTTCCGGGGAGCTGTTTTTT
NA	TRBJ2-3	few	TRBV12-3/TRBV12-4	CASSLDYDTQYF	TGTGCCAGCAGCCTAGATTATGATACGCAGTATTTT
NA	TRBJ2-1	many	TRBV21-1	CASSISQRGNEQFF	TGTGCCAGCAGCATCTCCCAGCGGGGGAATGAGCAGTTCTTC
NA	TRBJ2-2	many	TRBV20-1	CSARQQAYTGELFF	TGCAGTGCACGGCAGCAGGCATACACCGGGGAGCTGTTTTTT
NA	TRBJ1-4	many	TRBV6-5	CASSSDRGGAEKLFF	TGTGCCAGCAGTTCAGACCGGGGGGGAGCCGAAAAACTGTTTTTT
NA	TRBJ1-2	NA	TRBV19	CASSNQGNYGYTF	TGTGCCAGTAGTAACCAGGGCAACTATGGCTACACCTTC
TRBD1	TRBJ2-7	many	TRBV27	CASGSGTGYSEQYF	TGTGCCAGCGGATCCGGGACAGGGTATAGCGAGCAGTACTTC
NA	TRBJ2-7	NA	TRBV12-3/TRBV12-4	CASTVAGGITGELLREQYF	TGTGCCAGCACCGTGGCCGGGGGAATTACAGGGGAATTGCTTAGGGAGCAGTACTTC
NA	TRBJ2-7	many	TRBV5-1	CASSKTPGHNYEQYF	TGCGCCAGCAGTAAGACTCCGGGACACAACTACGAGCAGTACTTC
NA	TRBJ1-2	many	TRBV12-3/TRBV12-4	CASSFLGNYGYTF	TGTGCCAGCAGTTTTTTAGGGAACTATGGCTACACCTTC
TRBD1	TRBJ2-2	many	TRBV12-3/TRBV12-4	CASKGATAEVTGELFF	TGTGCCAGCAAGGGGGCCACAGCGGAGGTCACCGGGGAGCTGTTTTTT
NA	TRBJ2-1	many	TRBV7-2	CASRLADEQFF	TGTGCCAGCAGGTTAGCGGATGAGCAGTTCTTC
TRBD2	TRBJ2-3	many	TRBV28	CASSPLAFGGTDTQYF	TGTGCCAGCAGTCCACTAGCGTTCGGCGGCACAGATACGCAGTATTTT
TRBD2	TRBJ2-7	many	TRBV12-3/TRBV12-4	CASSGLAGSSYEQYF	TGTGCCAGCAGTGGACTAGCGGGGTCCTCCTACGAGCAGTACTTC
NA	TRBJ2-3	many	TRBV9	CASSVEGGTQYF	TGTGCCAGCAGCGTAGAAGGGGGTACGCAGTATTTT
TRBD1	TRBJ1-4	many	TRBV5-1	CASSLAGTGNEKLFF	TGCGCCAGCAGCTTGGCCGGGACAGGGAATGAAAAACTGTTTTTT
NA	TRBJ2-2	many	TRBV27	CASSRDSGTPNTGELFF	TGTGCCAGCAGTCGTGATTCCGGGACACCGAACACCGGGGAGCTGTTTTTT
NA	TRBJ2-2	many	TRBV6-1	CASTRRPGTNTGELFF	TGTGCCAGCACTCGAAGGCCAGGGACGAACACCGGGGAGCTGTTTTTT
TRBD2	TRBJ2-2	many	TRBV4-1	CASSPGRGKTGELFF	TGCGCCAGCAGCCCCGGGAGGGGTAAGACCGGGGAGCTGTTTTTT
TRBD1	TRBJ2-5	many	TRBV12-3/TRBV12-4	CASSSGTGGKRGQETQYF	TGTGCCAGCAGTTCAGGGACAGGGGGGAAAAGGGGCCAAGAGACCCAGTACTTC
NA	TRBJ2-6	few	TRBV12-3/TRBV12-4	CASSPRANVLTF	TGTGCCAGCAGTCCCCGGGCCAACGTCCTGACTTTC
NA	TRBJ1-2	many	TRBV6-5	CASSSRVGGQSSGYGYTF	TGTGCCAGCAGTTCCAGAGTAGGAGGGCAGAGCTCTGGCTATGGCTACACCTTC
TRBD1	TRBJ2-7	NA	TRBV7-9	CASSSPGTETYEQYF	TGTGCCAGCAGCTCTCCCGGGACAGAGACCTACGAGCAGTACTTC
NA	TRBJ1-6	many	TRBV20-1	CSARNARDKNSPLHF	TGCAGTGCTAGAAATGCCCGGGACAAAAATTCACCCCTCCACTTT
TRBD2	TRBJ2-1	few	TRBV5-5	CASSFTGLGGEQFF	TGTGCCAGCAGCTTCACCGGACTAGGAGGTGAGCAGTTCTTC
TRBD2	TRBJ2-1	NA	TRBV10-3	CAISVGLEDNEQFF	TGTGCCATCAGTGTGGGACTAGAGGACAATGAGCAGTTCTTC
TRBD1	TRBJ1-2	few	TRBV19	CASTPTGDYGYTF	TGTGCCAGTACTCCGACAGGGGACTATGGCTACACCTTC